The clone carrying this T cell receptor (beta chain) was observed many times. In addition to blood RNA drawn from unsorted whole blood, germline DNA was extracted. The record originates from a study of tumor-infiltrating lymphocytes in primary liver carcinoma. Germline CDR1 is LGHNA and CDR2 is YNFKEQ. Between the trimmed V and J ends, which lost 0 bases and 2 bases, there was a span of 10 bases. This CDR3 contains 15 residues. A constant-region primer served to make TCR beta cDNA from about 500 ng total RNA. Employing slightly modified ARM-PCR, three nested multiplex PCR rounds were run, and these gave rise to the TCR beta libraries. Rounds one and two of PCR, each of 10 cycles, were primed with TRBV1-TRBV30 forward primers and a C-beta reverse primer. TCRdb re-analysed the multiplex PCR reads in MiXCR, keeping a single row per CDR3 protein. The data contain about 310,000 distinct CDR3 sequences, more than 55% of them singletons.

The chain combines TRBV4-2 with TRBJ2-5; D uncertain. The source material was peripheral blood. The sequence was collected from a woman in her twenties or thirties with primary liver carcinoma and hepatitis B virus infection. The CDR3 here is CASSQDGSRQETQYF. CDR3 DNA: TGTGCCAGCAGCCAAGATGGTTCACGTCAAGAGACCCAGTACTTC.